This paragraph reports one T cell receptor beta chain. The antigen is undetermined. The record originates from a study of cytomegalovirus exposure and HLA in healthy donors. For the study at large: Among the 300 to 450 genotyped donors, 65% to 85% were placed in the Caucasian-associated ancestry cluster. Study-wide results and caveats: Sequencing probably produced one cluster of sequence variants that were highly shared. Using a false discovery rate of 0.05, a later analysis showed that 16,951 TCR beta sequences were associated with HLA alleles.

The PCR used 60 Vbeta and 13 Jbeta primers. Generated by immunoSEQ multiplex PCR, the TCRdb table keeps only in-frame clones and is missing some. The sample lists approximately 200,000 clones; about 79% were seen once. Sequencing was carried out using PBMCs. The TCR originated in a boy aged 2 to 10 in good health and CMV-seronegative.

CDR3 loop: CAWSATASEAFF. The CDR3 nucleotides are TGTGCCTGGAGTGCCACAGCTTCGGAAGCTTTCTTT. The chain links TRBV30 to TRBJ1-1; D not certain. The CDR3 sequence is 12 residues long. Germline V gene lookup returns CDR1 GTSNPN and CDR2 SVGIG (reference sequence). The germline V and J ends were trimmed by 1 base and 8 bases, with 11 bases remaining between them.